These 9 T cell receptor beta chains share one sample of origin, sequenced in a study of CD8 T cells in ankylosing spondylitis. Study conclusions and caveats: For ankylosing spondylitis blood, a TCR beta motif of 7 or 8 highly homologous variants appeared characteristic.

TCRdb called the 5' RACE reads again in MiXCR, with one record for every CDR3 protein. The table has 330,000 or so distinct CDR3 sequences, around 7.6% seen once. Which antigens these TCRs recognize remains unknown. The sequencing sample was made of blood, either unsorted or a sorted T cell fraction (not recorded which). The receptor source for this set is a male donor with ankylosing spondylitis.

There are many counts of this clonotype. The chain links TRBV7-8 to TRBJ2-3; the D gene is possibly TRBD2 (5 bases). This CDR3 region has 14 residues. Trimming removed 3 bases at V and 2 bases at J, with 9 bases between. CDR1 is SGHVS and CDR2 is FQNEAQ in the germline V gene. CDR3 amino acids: CASSFSSPTDTQYF. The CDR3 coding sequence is TGTGCCAGCAGCTTTTCTAGCCCCACAGATACGCAGTATTTT.

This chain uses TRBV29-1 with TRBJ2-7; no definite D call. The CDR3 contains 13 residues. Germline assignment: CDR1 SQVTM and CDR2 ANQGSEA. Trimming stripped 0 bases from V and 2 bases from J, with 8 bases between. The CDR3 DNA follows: TGCAGCGTTGAAGAGGCACCCACCTACGAGCAGTACTTC. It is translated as CSVEEAPTYEQYF.

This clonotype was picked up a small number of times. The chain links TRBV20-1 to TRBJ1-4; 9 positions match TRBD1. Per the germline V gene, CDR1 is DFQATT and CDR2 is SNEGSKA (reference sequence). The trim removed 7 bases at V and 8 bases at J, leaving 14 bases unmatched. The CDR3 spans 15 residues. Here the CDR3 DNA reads TGCAGTGTCGGGACAGGGCACCGCGGGGGCGAAAAACTGTTTTTT. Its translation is CSVGTGHRGGEKLFF.

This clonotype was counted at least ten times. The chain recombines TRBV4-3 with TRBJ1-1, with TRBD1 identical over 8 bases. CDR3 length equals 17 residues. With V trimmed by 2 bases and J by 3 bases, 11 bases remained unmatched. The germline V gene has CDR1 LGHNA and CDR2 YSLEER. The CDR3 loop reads CASSQTSDRGGDTEAFF. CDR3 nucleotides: TGCGCCAGCAGCCAAACCTCCGACAGGGGCGGGGACACTGAAGCTTTCTTT.

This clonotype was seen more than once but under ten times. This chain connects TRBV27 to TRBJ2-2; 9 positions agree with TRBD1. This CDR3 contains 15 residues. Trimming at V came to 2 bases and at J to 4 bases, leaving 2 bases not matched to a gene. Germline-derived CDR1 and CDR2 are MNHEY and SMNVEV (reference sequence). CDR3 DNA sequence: TGTGCCAGCAGTTTAGGGACAGGGCCCACCGGGGAGCTGTTTTTT. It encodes CASSLGTGPTGELFF.

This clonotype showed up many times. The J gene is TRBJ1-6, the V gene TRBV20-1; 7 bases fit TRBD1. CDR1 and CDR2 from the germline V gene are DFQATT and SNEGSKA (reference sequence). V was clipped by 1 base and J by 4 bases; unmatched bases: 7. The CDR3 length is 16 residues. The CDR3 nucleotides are TGCAGTGCTAGAGCTGAGACAGGGTCATATAATTCACCCCTCCACTTT. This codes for CSARAETGSYNSPLHF.

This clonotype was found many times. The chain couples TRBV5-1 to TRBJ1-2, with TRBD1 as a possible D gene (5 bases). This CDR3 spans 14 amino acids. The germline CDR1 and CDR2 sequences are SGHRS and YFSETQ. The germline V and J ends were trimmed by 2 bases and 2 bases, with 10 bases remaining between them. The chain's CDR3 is CASSLGDSNYGYTF. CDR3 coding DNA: TGCGCCAGCAGCTTAGGAGACAGCAACTATGGCTACACCTTC.

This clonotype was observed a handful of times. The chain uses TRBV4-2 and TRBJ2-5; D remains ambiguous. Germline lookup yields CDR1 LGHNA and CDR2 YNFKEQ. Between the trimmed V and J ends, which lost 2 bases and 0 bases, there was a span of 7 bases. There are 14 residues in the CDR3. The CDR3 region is CASSQRLNQETQYF. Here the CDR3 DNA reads TGTGCCAGCAGCCAACGGCTAAACCAAGAGACCCAGTACTTC.

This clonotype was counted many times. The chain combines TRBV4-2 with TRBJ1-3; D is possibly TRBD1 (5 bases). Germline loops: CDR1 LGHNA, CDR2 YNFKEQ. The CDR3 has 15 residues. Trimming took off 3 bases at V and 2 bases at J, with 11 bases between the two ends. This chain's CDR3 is CASSQSGTAGNTIYF. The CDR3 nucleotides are TGTGCCAGCAGCCAGAGCGGGACGGCTGGAAACACCATATATTTT.